These T cell receptor beta chains were read from a single sample in a study of cytotoxic CD8 clonotypes in ibrutinib-treated CLL. The table came from immunoSEQ multiplex PCR; TCRdb's copy has only in-frame clones and leaves some out. The sample yields some 150,000 clones, roughly three quarters seen once. The sample was PBMCs, taken after 12 months of ibrutinib treatment. These receptors all stem from a human donor with chronic lymphocytic leukemia. Each CDR3 is given with its conserved first and last residue. D genes are given only for firm matches. Clone size appears in some rows only: once, few, many, or a class for an expanded clone.

>19|TRBV7-9|NA|TRBD2|TRBJ2-1
TGTGCCAGCAGCCCACCGGGACTAGCGGGAGTTAGCGTCCACAATGAGCAGTTCTTC
CASSPPGLAGVSVHNEQFF
>15|TRBV9|NA|TRBD2|TRBJ2-1
TGTGCCAGCAGCGTAGATCTAGCGGGGCACAATGAGCAGTTCTTC
CASSVDLAGHNEQFF
>14|TRBV27|NA|NA|TRBJ2-1
TGTGCCAGCAGTTTGGCTGCTAGCTTCGGTGAGCAGTTCTTC
CASSLAASFGEQFF
>14|TRBV6-6|NA|TRBD2|TRBJ2-7
TGTGCCAGCAGTTCGCGGACTAGCGAGTACGAGCAGTACTTC
CASSSRTSEYEQYF
>14|TRBV7-9|few|NA|TRBJ2-7
TGTGCCAGCAGCTTGCTAGCACCGACCTACGAGCAGTACTTC
CASSLLAPTYEQYF
>14|TRBV30|NA|TRBD1|TRBJ1-5
TGTGCCTGGAGTGAGGGACAGGGACGTCAGCCCCAGCATTTT
CAWSEGQGRQPQHF
>15|TRBV5-1|NA|NA|TRBJ1-5
TGCGCCAGCAGCTTATTCGCCAGCGATACGAAGCCCCAGCATTTT
CASSLFASDTKPQHF
>15|TRBV7-8|once|TRBD2|TRBJ2-1
TGTGCCAGCAGCTGGACTAGCGGAAACTACAATGAGCAGTTCTTC
CASSWTSGNYNEQFF
>15|TRBV5-1|NA|TRBD1|TRBJ2-1
TGCGCCAGCAGCTTGGGGGCCGGGACAGACAATGAGCAGTTCTTC
CASSLGAGTDNEQFF
>16|TRBV6-1|NA|TRBD2|TRBJ2-3
TGTGCCAGCAGTGACGGGACTAGCGGGAGAACAGATACGCAGTATTTT
CASSDGTSGRTDTQYF
>16|TRBV6-5|once|TRBD2|TRBJ2-1
TGTGCCAGCAGTTACGGACTAGCGGGAGACGGGAATGAGCAGTTCTTC
CASSYGLAGDGNEQFF
>15|TRBV19|NA|TRBD2|TRBJ2-5
TGTGCCAGTAGCCTAACGGGACTAGCAGCAGAGACCCAGTACTTC
CASSLTGLAAETQYF
>13|TRBV2|NA|NA|TRBJ1-1
TGTGCCAGCAGCGAAGCTGTGAGGGTACAAGCTTTCTTT
CASSEAVRVQAFF
>17|TRBV27|NA|TRBD2|TRBJ2-1
TGTGCCAGCAGTTTATCCCTCTATACTAGCGGGAGCGGTGAGCAGTTCTTC
CASSLSLYTSGSGEQFF
>15|TRBV7-9|NA|TRBD1|TRBJ2-3
TGTGCCAGCAGCTTCGCAGGGGGCGGGACAGATACGCAGTATTTT
CASSFAGGGTDTQYF
>13|TRBV7-9|NA|NA|TRBJ1-2
TGTGCCAGCAGCTTAAACAGAGACTATGGCTACACCTTC
CASSLNRDYGYTF
>14|TRBV5-6|NA|NA|TRBJ1-1
TGTGCCAGCAGCTTGTATCAGACAAACACTGAAGCTTTCTTT
CASSLYQTNTEAFF
>13|TRBV5-4|NA|NA|TRBJ2-5
TGTGCCAGCAGCCCACCGGGGCGGCAGACCCAGTACTTC
CASSPPGRQTQYF
>15|TRBV11-3|NA|NA|TRBJ2-6
TGTGCCAGCAGCCTAGATCGTCTGAGTTCCAACGTCCTGACTTTC
CASSLDRLSSNVLTF
>15|TRBV15|NA|NA|TRBJ2-1
TGTGCCACCAGCAGAGATTGGGCCAACAACAATGAGCAGTTCTTC
CATSRDWANNNEQFF
>13|TRBV7-6|NA|TRBD2|TRBJ2-1
TGTGCCAGCAGCTTAGGCGGGAGGGGTGAGCAGTTCTTC
CASSLGGRGEQFF
>15|TRBV7-9|few|TRBD1|TRBJ1-2
TGTGCCAGCAGCTTAGGGACAGGGTCGAGCTCTGGCTACACCTTC
CASSLGTGSSSGYTF
>11|TRBV7-8|once|NA|TRBJ2-7
TGTGCCAGCAGCGCCGTCTACGAGCAGTACTTC
CASSAVYEQYF
>13|TRBV7-3|NA|NA|TRBJ2-2
TGTGCCAGCAGCTTATCGAACACCGGGGAGCTGTTTTTT
CASSLSNTGELFF
>14|TRBV6-1|NA|TRBD1|TRBJ2-2
TGTGCCAGCAGCGGCCGGGACAGGATAGGGGAGCTGTTTTTT
CASSGRDRIGELFF
>14|TRBV30|NA|NA|TRBJ2-5
TGTGCCTGGAGTCCAAACGACAGATTTGGGACCCAGTACTTC
CAWSPNDRFGTQYF
>14|TRBV19|once|NA|TRBJ2-2
TGTGCCAGTAGTATATCGCGGAACACCGGGGAGCTGTTTTTT
CASSISRNTGELFF
>14|TRBV4-1|NA|NA|TRBJ2-5
TGCGCCAGCAGCCAAGGATGGGGTTCGGAGACCCAGTACTTC
CASSQGWGSETQYF
>16|TRBV4-3|NA|TRBD1|TRBJ2-2
TGCGCCAGCAGCCAGGTACCGGGACAGTACACCGGGGAGCTGTTTTTT
CASSQVPGQYTGELFF
>14|TRBV30|NA|NA|TRBJ2-5
TGTGCCTGGAGTGGTGCTGGGTTCCAAGAGACCCAGTACTTC
CAWSGAGFQETQYF
>13|TRBV7-3|few|TRBD1|TRBJ2-5
TGTGCCAGCAGCACAGGGGGAGCGACGACCCAGTACTTC
CASSTGGATTQYF
>16|TRBV4-1|NA|NA|TRBJ2-1
TGCGCCAGCAGCCAAGAGCAGCGCAGCTCCTACAATGAGCAGTTCTTC
CASSQEQRSSYNEQFF
>14|TRBV6-1|once|NA|TRBJ1-4
TGTGCCAGCAGTCCGGACCGATTGGAGGAAAAACTGTTTTTT
CASSPDRLEEKLFF
>15|TRBV7-7|NA|NA|TRBJ2-1
TGTGCTAGCAGCTTAGACGGGGGCATCTACAATGAGCAGTTCTTC
CASSLDGGIYNEQFF
>12|TRBV21-1|NA|NA|TRBJ2-7
TGTGCCAGCAGGCAAGGGGAATACGAGCAGTACTTC
CASRQGEYEQYF
>12|TRBV6-5|NA|NA|TRBJ2-2
TGTGCCAGCTTAAGTGTCACCGGGGAGCTGTTTTTT
CASLSVTGELFF
>14|TRBV5-6|NA|TRBD1|TRBJ2-7
TGTGCCAGCAGCTTCCGACAGGGGATCTACGAGCAGTACTTC
CASSFRQGIYEQYF
>14|TRBV7-6|once|NA|TRBJ1-4
TGTGCCAGCAGCTCGGACTGGGTTTCTGAAAAACTGTTTTTT
CASSSDWVSEKLFF
>12|TRBV28|NA|NA|TRBJ1-2
TGTGCCAGCAGTAGTATGGGAAATGGCTACACCTTC
CASSSMGNGYTF
>14|TRBV9|NA|NA|TRBJ2-7
TGTGCCAGCAGCGTTTATGGCAATAACTACGAGCAGTACTTC
CASSVYGNNYEQYF
>16|TRBV7-3|few|TRBD2|TRBJ2-1
TGTGCCAGCAGCCCCGGACTAGCGGGAGAGAGGAATGAGCAGTTCTTC
CASSPGLAGERNEQFF
>17|TRBV10-3|NA|TRBD2|TRBJ2-3
TGTGCCATCAGTGAGTCGGGTAGCGGGAGGTCGGCAGATACGCAGTATTTT
CAISESGSGRSADTQYF
>11|TRBV12-5|many|NA|TRBJ2-4
TGTGCTAGTGGTCCTGGGAACATTCAGTACTTC
CASGPGNIQYF
>16|TRBV11-3|NA|TRBD1|TRBJ1-5
TGTGCCAGCAGCTCGGACAGGGGCCCCGGGGATCAGCCCCAGCATTTT
CASSSDRGPGDQPQHF
>13|TRBV29-1|NA|TRBD1|TRBJ1-2
TGCAGCGGGAGTACAGGGGGCGGTTATGGCTACACCTTC
CSGSTGGGYGYTF
>15|TRBV6-5|NA|NA|TRBJ1-1
TGTGCCAGCATGACATTGTTCCCATCCGGCACTGAAGCTTTCTTT
CASMTLFPSGTEAFF
>14|TRBV2|NA|TRBD1|TRBJ1-2
TGTGCCAGCAGCAGGGACAGGGCTAACTATGGCTACACCTTC
CASSRDRANYGYTF
>19|TRBV7-9|NA|NA|TRBJ1-1
TGTGCCAGCAGCCCCCATACCCCTAGGTCGTTCACAGGGTTGACTGAAGCTTTCTTT
CASSPHTPRSFTGLTEAFF
>16|TRBV5-4|NA|NA|TRBJ1-2
TGTGCCAGCAGCTTGGGGGGGAATCGAGGACGAGATGGCTACACCTTC
CASSLGGNRGRDGYTF
>16|TRBV11-3|NA|TRBD2|TRBJ2-1
TGTGCCAGCAGCTTGGGGATAGCGGGAGGTTCGGATGAGCAGTTCTTC
CASSLGIAGGSDEQFF
>14|TRBV4-2|NA|NA|TRBJ1-3
TGTGCCAGCAGCCAACAGGGGCCTGGAAACACCATATATTTT
CASSQQGPGNTIYF
>15|TRBV12-5|NA|TRBD1|TRBJ2-7
TGTGCTAGTGGTTTGGTGCTAAACAGGGGCTACGAGCAGTACTTC
CASGLVLNRGYEQYF
>17|TRBV19|NA|TRBD2|TRBJ2-2
TGTGCCAGTAGTATAGCCCCATTAGCGGGATTCACCGGGGAGCTGTTTTTT
CASSIAPLAGFTGELFF